One and the same sample provided the 26 T cell receptor beta chains below, sequenced in a study of T-cell memory formation after mild COVID-19. MiXCR was run by TCRdb on the 5' RACE reads, yielding one entry per CDR3 protein. The sample has 400,000 or so distinct CDR3 sequences, roughly 21% seen once. The sample consisted of PBMCs or a T cell subset sorted from them (not recorded which). Receptor source: an adult woman who had mild COVID-19 (a few samples of this study predate the infection). Cell type and time point are not known.

This clonotype has more than one count but fewer than ten. The chain links TRBV5-1 to TRBJ1-1, with TRBD1 identical over 9 bases. This CDR3 is 14 amino acids long. Germline-derived CDR1 and CDR2 are SGHRS and YFSETQ. The V segment lost 3 bases and the J segment 4 bases; nucleotides outside the gene matches: 4. CDR3 in amino acids: CASSSGTGSTEAFF. The CDR3 DNA sequence: TGCGCCAGCAGCTCCGGGACAGGGAGCACTGAAGCTTTCTTT.

This chain uses TRBV7-2 with TRBJ2-1; 15 positions match TRBD2. The V and J ends lost 1 base and 4 bases, in that order; junction bases with no gene match: 5. The CDR3 spans 18 residues. Per the germline V gene, CDR1 is SGHTA and CDR2 is FQGNSA. CDR3 in amino acids: CASSLVRTSGRGYNEQFF. The CDR3 nucleotides are TGTGCCAGCAGCTTAGTTAGGACTAGCGGGAGGGGATACAATGAGCAGTTCTTC.

This clonotype was observed a few times. This sequence joins TRBV7-8 and TRBJ1-2, with D tentatively TRBD1 (6 bases). The CDR3 totals 12 residues. Trimming pared 3 bases from V and 12 bases from J, leaving 14 bases between. The germline gives CDR1 SGHVS, CDR2 FQNEAQ. The CDR3: CASSFSRTADTF. DNA of the CDR3: TGTGCCAGCAGCTTCTCGAGGACAGCGGACACCTTC.

In DNA, the CDR3 is TGTGCCAGCAGCTTGGCAGGTCTCTATGGCTACACCTTC. This gives the protein CASSLAGLYGYTF. This chain connects TRBV5-5 to TRBJ1-2; D is unresolved. This CDR3 is built from 13 residues. Trimming removed 0 bases at V and 4 bases at J, with 7 bases between. The germline V gene encodes CDR1 SGHKS and CDR2 YYEKEE (reference sequence). The full variable domain, in which reference TRBV5-5 and TRBJ1-2 provide the parts outside the CDR3, is DAGVTQSPTHLIKTRGQQVTLRCSPISGHKSVSWYQQVLGQGPQFIFQYYEKEERGRGNFPDRFSARQFPNYSSELNVNALLLGDSALYLCASSLAGLYGYTFGSGTRLTVV.

The chain combines TRBV15 with TRBJ2-3; D is unresolved. This CDR3 spans 13 amino acids. Germline V gene data show CDR1 as LNHNV and CDR2 as YYDKDF (reference sequence). The V end lost 3 bases, the J end lost 6 bases, and 10 bases lay between the germline ends. CDR3 sequence: CATSSFLGDTQYF. CDR3 sequence (DNA): TGTGCCACCAGCAGTTTCCTCGGGGATACGCAGTATTTT.

The rearrangement links TRBV5-1 to TRBJ1-6; a weak D match, TRBD1 (6 bases). V lost 4 bases, J lost 7 bases, and 15 bases lay in between. The CDR3 covers 15 residues. Germline V gene data show CDR1 as SGHRS and CDR2 as YFSETQ. CDR3: CASSQTGVENSPLHF. CDR3 DNA sequence: TGCGCCAGCAGCCAGACAGGAGTTGAAAATTCACCCCTCCACTTT.

This clonotype was picked up a small number of times. V is TRBV5-1 and J is TRBJ2-3; D is unresolved. V was clipped by 2 bases and J by 0 bases, with 13 bases between them. The germline V gene has CDR1 SGHRS and CDR2 YFSETQ. The CDR3 consists of 16 residues. CDR3 bases: TGCGCCAGCAGCTTCGGCGGCAAAACTAGCACAGATACGCAGTATTTT. Protein: CASSFGGKTSTDTQYF.

This clonotype showed up just a few times. The CDR3 region is CASSLAGLVEQYF. In DNA, the CDR3 is TGTGCCAGCAGCTTAGCTGGGCTGGTCGAGCAGTACTTC. The chain couples TRBV7-9 to TRBJ2-7; D ambiguous. Per the germline V gene, CDR1 is SEHNR and CDR2 is FQNEAQ (reference sequence). The length of the CDR3 is 13 residues. With 0 bases removed from V and 6 bases from J, the gap between germline ends came to 9 bases.

In this sample, this clonotype turned up a few times. This chain joins TRBV18 and TRBJ2-5; the D gene is possibly TRBD1 (6 bases). Germline CDR1 reads KGHSH; CDR2 reads LQKENI. The CDR3 runs to 14 residues. V was trimmed by 0 bases and J by 4 bases, leaving 9 bases between them. As DNA, the CDR3 is TGTGCCAGCTCACCACCTCCGACAGGAGAGACCCAGTACTTC. Amino acid sequence: CASSPPPTGETQYF.

This clonotype appeared a few times. J is TRBJ1-5 and V is TRBV7-9; D is ambiguous. Trimming left V 5 bases short and J 9 bases short, with 14 bases between. The germline gives CDR1 SEHNR, CDR2 FQNEAQ (reference sequence). The CDR3 extends over 13 amino acids. The CDR3 nucleotides read TGTGCCAGCAGCGTGACCGGGGTGGGGCCCCAGCATTTT. Residues: CASSVTGVGPQHF.

This clonotype was seen a few times. This chain joins TRBV5-5 and TRBJ2-5; D might be TRBD1 (5 bases). The CDR3 loop spans 13 amino acids. V shed 2 bases and J shed 4 bases, with 9 bases lying between them. Germline assignment: CDR1 SGHKS and CDR2 YYEKEE (reference sequence). The DNA for the CDR3 is TGTGCCAGCAGCTTCCCCCAGGGAGAGACCCAGTACTTC. This sequence encodes CASSFPQGETQYF.

V gene TRBV6-6 combines with J gene TRBJ1-1; D gene unclear. The CDR3 is 15 amino acids. With 2 bases removed from V and 3 bases from J, the gap between germline ends came to 13 bases. Germline assignment: CDR1 MNHNY and CDR2 SVGAGI (reference sequence). The CDR3 region has the DNA TGTGCCAGCAGTTACCCTACGGACCTCCACACTGAAGCTTTCTTT. This sequence encodes CASSYPTDLHTEAFF.

This clonotype appeared a few times. The gene calls are TRBV6-6 and TRBJ2-1, with D tentatively TRBD2 (6 bases). CDR3 length: 15 residues. V was pared by 6 bases and J by 0 bases, with 12 bases between. CDR1 MNHNY and CDR2 SVGAGI come from the germline V gene (reference sequence). CDR3 sequence: CASSWDSSSYNEQFF. Written as DNA, the CDR3 is TGTGCCAGCAGCTGGGACTCGAGCTCCTACAATGAGCAGTTCTTC.

Turning to this clonotype: Its ends do not fully match the called genes, so a read error is possible. This chain links TRBV12-3 or TRBV12-4 with TRBJ1-1, with D maybe TRBD1 (5 bases). The CDR3 contains 14 residues. CDR3 loop: CDSSRTGLNTEAFF. In DNA, the CDR3 is TGTGACAGCAGTCGTACAGGACTGAACACTGAAGCTTTCTTT.

This clonotype was counted a few times. This sequence joins TRBV7-2 and TRBJ1-5, with 7 bases fitting TRBD1. V lost 5 bases to trimming and J lost 7 bases; unmatched junction nucleotides: 8. CDR1 and CDR2 from the germline V gene are SGHTA and FQGNSA. The CDR3 has 14 amino acids. The CDR3 region has the DNA TGTGCCAGCAGCCTTCGACAGGGTGGACAGCCCCAGCATTTT. As protein: CASSLRQGGQPQHF. The entire variable domain, with the rest obtained from reference TRBV7-2 and TRBJ1-5, is as follows: GAGVSQSPSNKVTEKGKDVELRCDPISGHTALYWYRQSLGQGLEFLIYFQGNSAPDKSGLPSDRFSAERTGGSVSTLTIQRTQQEDSAVYLCASSLRQGGQPQHFGDGTRLSIL.

The chain employs TRBV12-3 or TRBV12-4 and TRBJ1-2; possibly TRBD1 for D (6 bases). V lost 3 bases and J 8 bases, leaving 16 bases between the germline ends. CDR3 size: 14 residues. In DNA form, the CDR3 reads TGTGCCAGCAGTTTTTTCAGGGGCGGAGGGGGCTACACCTTC. Translation: CASSFFRGGGGYTF.

The chain links TRBV4-1 to TRBJ2-3; D call uncertain. V dropped 0 bases and J dropped 5 bases, with 6 bases sitting between them. The CDR3 runs 13 residues. Germline values: CDR1 MGHRA, CDR2 YSYEKL. CDR3: CASSQEWLDTQYF. In DNA, the CDR3 is TGCGCCAGCAGCCAAGAGTGGCTAGATACGCAGTATTTT.

The chain links TRBV6-1 to TRBJ1-2; 7 bases agree with TRBD1. The length of the CDR3 is 13 residues. V trimming: 6 bases; J trimming: 3 bases; junction bases outside the gene matches: 4. CDR1 and CDR2 from the germline V gene are MNHNS and SASEGT. The CDR3 nucleotides are TGTGCCAGCAGGGAGACAGGGTACTATGGCTACACCTTC. Translation: CASRETGYYGYTF.

In this sample, this clonotype turned up a few times. The rearrangement joins TRBV5-1 to TRBJ1-3; TRBD1 matches 7 bases. V was pared by 4 bases and J by 2 bases, with 3 bases of the junction left unmatched. This CDR3 contains 14 residues. Germline CDR1 SGHRS, CDR2 YFSETQ. CDR3 residues: CASSVTGAGNTIYF. In DNA, the CDR3 is TGCGCCAGCAGCGTTACAGGGGCTGGAAACACCATATATTTT.

V and J are TRBV7-2 and TRBJ2-5, with D tentatively TRBD1 (6 bases). The V end was cut by 0 bases, the J end by 10 bases, with 12 bases between. This CDR3 region has 13 residues. CDR1 is SGHTA and CDR2 is FQGNSA in the germline V gene. The CDR3 loop reads CASSLAGGDIQYF. For the CDR3, the DNA is TGTGCCAGCAGCTTAGCAGGGGGAGATATCCAGTACTTC.

This clonotype was seen a handful of times. V is TRBV6-6 and J is TRBJ2-1; 9 nucleotides line up with TRBD2. Germline CDR1 is MNHNY and CDR2 is SVGAGI (reference sequence). The CDR3 sequence is 14 residues long. V dropped 8 bases and J dropped 5; count of bases not matched to a gene: 7. The CDR3 DNA is TGTGCCAGCCGTTTAGCGGGGGAGAACAATGAGCAGTTCTTC. It encodes CASRLAGENNEQFF.

The V call is TRBV4-3, the J call TRBJ2-2; D may match TRBD1 or TRBD2 (5 bases each). Trimming cost V 0 bases and J 2 bases, with 10 bases left between them. Germline lookup yields CDR1 LGHNA and CDR2 YSLEER. The length of the CDR3 is 16 residues. Written as DNA, the CDR3 is TGCGCCAGCAGCCAAGATGTGAGGGGTAACACCGGGGAGCTGTTTTTT. Its protein is CASSQDVRGNTGELFF.

V and J are TRBV7-3 and TRBJ2-2, with D perhaps matching TRBD1 (5 bases). This CDR3 has 15 residues. V was trimmed by 2 bases and J by 6 bases, leaving 13 bases between them. Looked up from germline, CDR1 is SGHTA and CDR2 is FQGTGA. CDR3 nucleotides: TGTGCCAGCAGCTTATCGACCCAGGGTTCCGGGGAGCTGTTTTTT. This codes for CASSLSTQGSGELFF.

This chain connects TRBV9 to TRBJ2-5, with D maybe TRBD1 (6 bases). Germline lookup yields CDR1 SGDLS and CDR2 YYNGEE. The CDR3 runs 15 residues. V lost 3 bases to trimming and J lost 1 base, with 13 bases between them. DNA for the CDR3: TGTGCCAGCAGCGGTGAGGGACACACCCAAGAGACCCAGTACTTC. Residues: CASSGEGHTQETQYF.

By share, this clonotype counts as medium-sized. This is likely a read error, given that the CDR3 carries no conserved phenylalanine or tryptophan at its end. The DNA is left out, because the CDR3 cannot be placed on it with certainty; the CDR3 is given as TCRdb lists it. Here the CDR3 reads CATRPGTGED. The J gene is TRBJ2-5, the V gene TRBV7-9; TRBD1 is the table's D call and was not checked against the DNA. The CDR3 is 10 residues long, counting both termini. Per germline, CDR1 SEHNR and CDR2 FQNEAQ (reference sequence).

This chain connects TRBV5-1 to TRBJ2-1; 10 bases fit TRBD2. Germline trimming cut 0 bases from V and 4 bases from J; bases unmatched to any gene: 7. CDR3 length: 17 residues. The germline V gene encodes CDR1 SGHRS and CDR2 YFSETQ. The CDR3 DNA follows: TGCGCCAGCAGCTTGGCCTCGACTAGCGGGTCATACAATGAGCAGTTCTTC. Translating gives CASSLASTSGSYNEQFF.